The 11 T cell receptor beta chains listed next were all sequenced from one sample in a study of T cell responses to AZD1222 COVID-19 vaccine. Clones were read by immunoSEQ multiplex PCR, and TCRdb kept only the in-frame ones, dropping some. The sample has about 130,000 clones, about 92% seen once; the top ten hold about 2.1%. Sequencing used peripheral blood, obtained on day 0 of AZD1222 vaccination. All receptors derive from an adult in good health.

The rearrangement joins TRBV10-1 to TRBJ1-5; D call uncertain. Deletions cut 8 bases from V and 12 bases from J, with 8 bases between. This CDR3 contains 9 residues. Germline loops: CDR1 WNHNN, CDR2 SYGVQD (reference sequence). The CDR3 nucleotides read TGCGCCAGCCTGTCTGGCCAGCATTTT. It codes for CASLSGQHF.

The CDR3 spells CASSLGQGGSPLHF. Written as DNA, the CDR3 is TGTGCCAGCAGCTTGGGGCAGGGCGGGTCACCCCTCCACTTT. The chain combines TRBV5-4 with TRBJ1-6; D perhaps matches TRBD1 (5 bases). Trimming shortened V by 0 bases and J by 10 bases, and 11 bases separated the two germline ends. There are 14 residues in the CDR3. Germline V gene sequence: CDR1 SGHNT, CDR2 YYREEE (reference sequence).

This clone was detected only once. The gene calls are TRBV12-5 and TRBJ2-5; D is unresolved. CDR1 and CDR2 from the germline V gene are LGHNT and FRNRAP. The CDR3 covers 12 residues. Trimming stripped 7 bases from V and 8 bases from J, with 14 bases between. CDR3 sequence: CASAGNQRTQYF. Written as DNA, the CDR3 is TGTGCTAGTGCCGGAAATCAGCGAACCCAGTACTTC. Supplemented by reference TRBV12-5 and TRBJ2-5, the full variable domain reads DARVTQTPRHKVTEMGQEVTMRCQPILGHNTVFWYRQTMMQGLELLAYFRNRAPLDDSGMPKDRFSAEMPDATLATLKIQPSEPRDSAVYFCASAGNQRTQYFGPGTRLLVL.

CDR3 loop: CASSRDTEAFF. The CDR3 DNA sequence: TGTGCCAGCAGCCGGGACACTGAAGCTTTCTTT. The chain uses TRBV28 and TRBJ1-1; D is ambiguous. The length of the CDR3 is 11 residues. Per germline, CDR1 MDHEN and CDR2 SYDVKM. The V gene lost 6 bases and the J gene lost 3 bases, with 5 bases spanning the gap.

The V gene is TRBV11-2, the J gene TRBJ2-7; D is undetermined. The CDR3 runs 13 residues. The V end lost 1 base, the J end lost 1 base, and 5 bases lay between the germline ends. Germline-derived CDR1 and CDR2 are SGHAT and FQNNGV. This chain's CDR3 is CASSLGASYEQYF. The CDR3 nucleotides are TGTGCCAGCAGCTTAGGGGCATCCTACGAGCAGTACTTC.

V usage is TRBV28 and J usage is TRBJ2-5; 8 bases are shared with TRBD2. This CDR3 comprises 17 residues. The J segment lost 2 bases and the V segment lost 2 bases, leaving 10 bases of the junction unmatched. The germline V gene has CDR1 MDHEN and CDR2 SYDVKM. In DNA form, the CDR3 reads TGTGCCAGCAGTTTAGCGGCTAGCGGGTTGGGTCAAGAGACCCAGTACTTC. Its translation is CASSLAASGLGQETQYF.

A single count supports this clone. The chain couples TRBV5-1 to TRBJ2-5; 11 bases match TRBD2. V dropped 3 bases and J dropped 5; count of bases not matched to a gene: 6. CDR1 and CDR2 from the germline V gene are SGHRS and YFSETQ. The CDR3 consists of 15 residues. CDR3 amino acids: CASSSTSGVGETQYF. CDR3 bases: TGCGCCAGCAGCTCGACTAGCGGGGTAGGGGAGACCCAGTACTTC.

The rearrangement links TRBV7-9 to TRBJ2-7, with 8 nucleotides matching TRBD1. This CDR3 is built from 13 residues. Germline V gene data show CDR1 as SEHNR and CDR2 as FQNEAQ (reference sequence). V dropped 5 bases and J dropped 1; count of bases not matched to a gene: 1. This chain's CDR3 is CASSRDRSYEQYF. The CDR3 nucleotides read TGTGCCAGCAGCCGGGACAGGTCCTACGAGCAGTACTTC.

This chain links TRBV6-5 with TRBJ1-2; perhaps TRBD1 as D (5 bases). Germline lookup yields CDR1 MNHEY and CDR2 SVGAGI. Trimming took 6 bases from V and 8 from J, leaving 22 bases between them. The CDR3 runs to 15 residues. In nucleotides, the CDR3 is TGTGCCAGCAGCCGAAACCAGGGCTTCTTTTTCGGCTACACCTTC. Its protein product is CASSRNQGFFFGYTF.

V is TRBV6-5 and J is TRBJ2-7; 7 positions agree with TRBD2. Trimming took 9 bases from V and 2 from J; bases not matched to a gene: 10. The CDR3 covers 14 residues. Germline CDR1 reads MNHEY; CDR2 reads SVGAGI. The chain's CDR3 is CASGREVGPYEQYF. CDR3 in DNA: TGTGCCAGTGGGAGGGAAGTAGGGCCCTACGAGCAGTACTTC.

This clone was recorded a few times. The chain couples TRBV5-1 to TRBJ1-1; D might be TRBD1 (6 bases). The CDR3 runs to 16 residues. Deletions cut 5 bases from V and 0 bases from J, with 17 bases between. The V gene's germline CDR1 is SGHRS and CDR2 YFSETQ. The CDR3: CASSSTYRVMNTEAFF. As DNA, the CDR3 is TGCGCCAGCAGTTCTACCTACAGGGTCATGAACACTGAAGCTTTCTTT.